Following are 29 T cell receptor beta chains from one sample sequenced in a study of regulatory T cells in long-lasting Graves disease (dated by TCRdb to the early 2020s). Library generation was performed with multiplex PCR. Instrument used: Illumina HiSeq 4000. iRepertoire HTBI primers and Arm-PCR amplification of CDR3 regions were used to construct TCR beta libraries. TCRdb reanalyzed the raw reads on its own, using fastp at Q25 for trimming and MiXCR for clone calling, and kept in-frame beta chains. Rows matching on CDR3 protein sequence are summarized as one entry with the most common DNA and genes. Counted in this sample were about 500,000 distinct CDR3 sequences; roughly 15% of them appeared once. The ten largest clonotypes hold about 12% of the sample. The label giving this sample's time point can be read as: newly diagnosed GD, antithyroid drugs for less than 3 months. For both TCR sequencing and RNA sequencing, RNA was extracted from PBMCs in TRIzol.

These records were also assigned to another study, of T cells in Graves' hyperthyroidism and ophthalmopathy.

The sequencing here drew on peripheral blood mononuclear cells (PBMCs), taken at new diagnosis, from a patient treated with antithyroid drugs. The source is a man between 35 and 55 years old with Graves disease. Donor details come from another sample of the same person, matched by shared clones.

The V gene is TRBV24-1, the J gene TRBJ2-1; the D gene is possibly TRBD1 (5 bases). CDR3 size: 15 residues. Trimming took 1 base from V and 3 from J, leaving 9 bases between them. Germline CDR1 KGHDR, CDR2 SFDVKD. CDR3 nucleotide sequence: TGTGCCACCAGTGATTTAGGGGCAAACTACAATGAGCAGTTCTTC. It specifies CATSDLGANYNEQFF.

The gene calls are TRBV4-1 and TRBJ2-1; D remains ambiguous. V dropped 4 bases and J dropped 4 bases, with 14 bases sitting between them. CDR1 is MGHRA and CDR2 is YSYEKL in the germline V gene. The CDR3 consists of 15 residues. CDR3 in DNA: TGCGCCAGCAGCCCTGAGCCCATAGCTTACAATGAGCAGTTCTTC. It translates to CASSPEPIAYNEQFF.

The chain employs TRBV5-1 and TRBJ2-4; 7 bases line up with TRBD2. Germline CDR1 is SGHRS and CDR2 is YFSETQ. The CDR3 loop spans 17 amino acids. J lost 0 bases, V lost 0 bases, and 6 bases had no gene match. The CDR3 bases are TGCGCCAGCAGCTTGGTAGCTAGCGGTATAGCCAAAAACATTCAGTACTTC. This translates into CASSLVASGIAKNIQYF.

J is TRBJ1-2 and V is TRBV6-5; the D is unclear. Germline CDR1 and CDR2: MNHEY and SVGAGI. Trimming cost V 0 bases and J 8 bases, with 10 bases left between them. This CDR3 is 13 amino acids long. The CDR3 bases are TGTGCCAGCAGTTACTCAAGAGGGAAAGGCTACACCTTC. It specifies CASSYSRGKGYTF.

This clonotype was observed many times. The chain carries TRBV20-1 and TRBJ2-7; no reliable D call. Germline V gene sequence: CDR1 DFQATT, CDR2 SNEGSKA (reference sequence). Trimming stripped 1 base from V and 2 bases from J, with 9 bases between. The CDR3 is 13 amino acids. CDR3 nucleotides: TGCAGTGCTAGAGTGGCCAGTACCTACGAGCAGTACTTC. Translation: CSARVASTYEQYF.

Ten or more counts support this clonotype. The J gene is TRBJ1-1, the V gene TRBV28; the D is unclear. Trimming left V 7 bases short and J 7 bases short, with 19 bases between. The length of the CDR3 is 14 residues. Germline V gene data show CDR1 as MDHEN and CDR2 as SYDVKM. As DNA, the CDR3 is TGTGCCAGCACCTCCATGCAACGGGCGCTTGAAGCTTTCTTT. Translating gives CASTSMQRALEAFF.

This clonotype has just a few counts. The V and J genes are TRBV2 and TRBJ2-2, with D tentatively TRBD2 (6 bases). Looked up from germline, CDR1 is SNHLY and CDR2 is FYNNEI. This CDR3 is built from 13 residues. The ends were cut back, 4 bases at V and 6 bases at J, with 9 bases in the middle. The CDR3 bases are TGTGCCAGCAGTGCGGGACTCCCCGGGGAGCTGTTTTTT. This gives the protein CASSAGLPGELFF.

In the case of this clonotype: A much larger clone sits a single nucleotide away, making a read error possible. CDR3 protein: CASSGARGTEAFF. CDR3 nucleotides: TGTGCCAGCAGTGGAGCGCGGGGGACTGAAGCTTTCTTT. This chain joins TRBV6-1 and TRBJ1-1; TRBD1 might be the D (5 bases). The CDR3 sequence is 13 residues long. V was cut by 4 bases and J by 5 bases, with 11 bases left in between. Germline CDR1 MNHNS, CDR2 SASEGT.

This clonotype showed up many times. The chain employs TRBV18 and TRBJ2-1; 7 bases are shared with TRBD2. Losses at the gene ends were 1 base for V and 8 bases for J; bases not matched to a gene: 8. The CDR3 is 15 amino acids. The germline CDR1 and CDR2 sequences are KGHSH and LQKENI. The CDR3 DNA is TGTGCCAGCTCACCACGGGCGGGAGAGCCGTATGAGCAGTTCTTC. Translating it yields CASSPRAGEPYEQFF.

This clonotype was seen at least ten times. This chain's CDR3 is CASSVLVLGEQFF. The CDR3 region has the DNA TGTGCCAGCAGTGTTTTAGTACTGGGTGAGCAGTTCTTC. The chain combines TRBV2 with TRBJ2-1; D ambiguous. With 4 bases removed from V and 9 bases from J, the gap between germline ends came to 13 bases. The CDR3 spans 13 residues. Germline CDR1 and CDR2: SNHLY and FYNNEI. Combining the CDR3 with reference TRBV2 and TRBJ2-1 gives the whole variable domain EPEVTQTPSHQVTQMGQEVILRCVPISNHLYFYWYRQILGQKVEFLVSFYNNEISEKSEIFDDQFSVERPDGSNFTLKIRSTKLEDSAMYFCASSVLVLGEQFFGPGTRLTVL.

Worth noting for this clonotype: A read error is possible here, since a much larger clone lies one base away. This chain connects TRBV6-2 or TRBV6-3 to TRBJ1-1; the match to TRBD1 covers 7 bases. Germline values: CDR1 MNHEY, CDR2 SVGEGT. The junction had 1 base not matched to a gene; V was cut back by 6 bases and J by 3 bases. The CDR3 sequence is 12 residues long. The chain's CDR3 is CASSDRDTEAFF. The CDR3 DNA follows: TGTGCCAGCAGCGACAGGGACACTGAAGCTTTCTTT.

Of note for this clonotype: This clone may be a read error of a much larger clone one base away. The rearrangement uses TRBV30 and TRBJ1-2, with D possibly being TRBD1 (5 bases). The CDR3 is made up of 12 amino acids. Germline CDR1 is GTSNPN and CDR2 is SVGIG (reference sequence). V lost 2 bases to trimming and J lost 9 bases, with 13 bases between them. The CDR3 loop is CAWSSGSASYTF. CDR3 in DNA: TGTGCCTGGAGTTCAGGGAGCGCGAGCTACACCTTC.

In regard to this clonotype: A much larger clone differs from this one at a single base, so this may be a read error. V gene TRBV7-2 combines with J gene TRBJ2-3; maybe TRBD2 (5 bases). Germline assignment: CDR1 SGHTA and CDR2 FQGNSA. V was shortened by 3 bases and J by 4 bases, with 8 bases between the two germline ends. CDR3 size: 13 residues. The CDR3: CASSFAGPDTQYF. CDR3 DNA: TGTGCCAGCAGCTTTGCGGGCCCAGATACGCAGTATTTT.

CDR3 DNA: TGTGCCAGCAGCTTAGAGGGCATGAGACAGCTGACCGGGGAGCTGTTTTTT. It specifies CASSLEGMRQLTGELFF. The chain recombines TRBV11-3 with TRBJ2-2; D possibly corresponds to TRBD1 (5 bases). Germline V gene data show CDR1 as SGHNT and CDR2 as YENEEA. V was cut by 0 bases and J by 5 bases, with 16 bases left in between. This CDR3 contains 17 residues. Complete variable domain (other parts from reference TRBV11-3 and TRBJ2-2): EAGVVQSPRYKIIEKKQPVAFWCNPISGHNTLYWYLQNLGQGPELLIRYENEEAVDDSQLPKDRFSAERLKGVDSTLKIQPAELGDSAVYLCASSLEGMRQLTGELFFGEGSRLTVL.

In the case of this clonotype: It may be a read error: a sequence one base away is much more abundant. The chain uses TRBV6-2 or TRBV6-3 and TRBJ1-1; D is unclear. This CDR3 is 14 amino acids long. CDR1 and CDR2 from the germline V gene are MNHEY and SVGEGT. The CDR3 nucleotides read TGTGCCAGCAGTTACTCCAGTTCGAACACTGAAGCTCTCTTT. It yields the protein CASSYSSSNTEALF.

The V gene is TRBV14, the J gene TRBJ1-5; D unresolved. The CDR3 is 18 amino acids. Germline values: CDR1 SGHDN, CDR2 FVKESK. The V end lost 2 bases, the J end lost 0 bases, and 17 bases lay between the germline ends. Here the CDR3 reads CASSQLRAGLFSNQPQHF. In DNA form, the CDR3 reads TGTGCCAGCAGCCAACTGAGGGCAGGATTATTTAGCAATCAGCCCCAGCATTTT.

CDR3 sequence reads: CASSDGLAGVNEQFF. For the CDR3, the DNA is TGCGCCAGCAGTGATGGACTAGCGGGAGTCAATGAGCAGTTCTTC. The V gene is TRBV5-1, the J gene TRBJ2-1, with 13 bases matching TRBD2. Germline-derived CDR1 and CDR2 are SGHRS and YFSETQ. The V segment lost 5 bases and the J segment 6 bases; nucleotides outside the gene matches: 5. There are 15 residues in the CDR3.

The table lists this clonotype with a few counts. The junction shows a germline mismatch at one end, possibly a read error. The chain carries TRBV5-1 and TRBJ2-7; D is unresolved. The CDR3 is 14 residues long. Germline V gene lookup returns CDR1 SGHRS and CDR2 YFSETQ. The CDR3: CASGFRNTPYEQYF. CDR3 nucleotide sequence: TGCGCCAGCGGCTTTCGCAATACGCCCTACGAGCAGTACTTC.

This clonotype was counted only a few times. The chain carries TRBV4-1 and TRBJ1-1; 7 positions match TRBD1. Germline CDR1 is MGHRA and CDR2 is YSYEKL. This CDR3 is built from 16 residues. J was trimmed by 0 bases and V by 3 bases; bases with no gene match: 7. In DNA form, the CDR3 reads TGCGCCAGCAGCCATCTATTCACAGGGGTGAACACTGAAGCTTTCTTT. Translation gives CASSHLFTGVNTEAFF.

This clonotype was picked up many times. The chain has TRBV28 and TRBJ1-2; D remains unclear. Between the trimmed V and J ends, which lost 2 bases and 7 bases, there was a span of 11 bases. Germline V CDR1 and CDR2: MDHEN, SYDVKM. The length of the CDR3 is 13 residues. CDR3 sequence (DNA): TGTGCCAGCAGTTTAGCGGTTGTTGGTGGCTACACCTTC. This translates into CASSLAVVGGYTF.

This clonotype was picked up many times. This chain uses TRBV12-3 or TRBV12-4 with TRBJ2-2; maybe TRBD2 (6 bases). The CDR3 loop spans 14 amino acids. The V gene lost 7 bases and the J gene lost 6 bases, with 15 bases spanning the gap. CDR3 DNA sequence: TGTGCCAGCATTATTGTGGGGGGTGCCGGGGAGCTGTTTTTT. Protein product: CASIIVGGAGELFF.

This clonotype was detected many times. The CDR3 DNA is TGTGCCAGCAGCTTAAACAGGGTGGAGACCCAGTACTTC. Its translation: CASSLNRVETQYF. This chain uses TRBV7-3 with TRBJ2-5, with D tentatively TRBD1 (6 bases). CDR3 size: 13 residues. V lost 1 base to trimming and J lost 5 bases, with 8 bases between them. In germline, CDR1 is SGHTA, CDR2 FQGTGA.

At least ten counts were recorded for this clonotype. This chain connects TRBV28 to TRBJ2-7; D remains unclear. CDR1 and CDR2 (germline): MDHEN, SYDVKM. This CDR3 is built from 13 residues. Trimming removed 3 bases at V and 2 bases at J, with 8 bases between. In DNA form, the CDR3 reads TGTGCCAGCAGTTTTGGGGTACCCTACGAGCAGTACTTC. As protein: CASSFGVPYEQYF.

This clonotype was seen ten or more times. V usage is TRBV28 and J usage is TRBJ2-7, with D tentatively TRBD2 (6 bases). Germline-derived CDR1 and CDR2 are MDHEN and SYDVKM. V was clipped by 6 bases and J by 1 base, with 16 bases between them. The CDR3 sequence is 15 residues long. The CDR3 nucleotides read TGTGCCAGCAGGCGAATAGCGGCTTATTCCTACGAGCAGTACTTC. Its protein product is CASRRIAAYSYEQYF.

This clonotype was detected many times. The rearrangement joins TRBV5-1 to TRBJ1-1; perhaps TRBD1 as D (6 bases). Trimming cost V 0 bases and J 4 bases, with 13 bases left between them. Germline CDR1 SGHRS, CDR2 YFSETQ. This CDR3 contains 15 residues. The chain's CDR3 is CASSLGIGGLTEAFF. In nucleotides, the CDR3 is TGCGCCAGCAGCTTGGGTATCGGGGGGCTCACTGAAGCTTTCTTT.

This clonotype has a count of ten or more. For the CDR3, the DNA is TGTGCCAGCAGTTACACCGGACGGAACGAGCAGTACTTC. Residues: CASSYTGRNEQYF. The rearrangement joins TRBV6-5 to TRBJ2-7, with D hard to call. Between the trimmed V and J ends, which lost 2 bases and 5 bases, there was a span of 10 bases. Germline-derived CDR1 and CDR2 are MNHEY and SVGAGI. The CDR3 consists of 13 residues.

This clonotype was seen ten or more times. V usage is TRBV6-1 and J usage is TRBJ2-4; D gene uncertain. V lost 5 bases, J lost 1 base, and 9 bases lay in between. The CDR3 extends over 14 amino acids. Germline CDR1 is MNHNS and CDR2 is SASEGT. CDR3: CASSMSPAKNIQYF. The CDR3 DNA follows: TGTGCCAGCAGTATGAGCCCGGCCAAAAACATTCAGTACTTC.

This chain links TRBV4-1 with TRBJ2-1, with D hard to call. The CDR3 spans 15 residues. The V gene's germline CDR1 is MGHRA and CDR2 YSYEKL. The ends were cut back, 5 bases at V and 5 bases at J, with 16 bases in the middle. In DNA form, the CDR3 reads TGCGCCAGCAGCTTCGGGCTAGGTGAACACAATGAGCAGTTCTTC. This gives the protein CASSFGLGEHNEQFF.

Only a few counts were recorded for this clonotype. The J gene is TRBJ1-2, the V gene TRBV14; 9 bases agree with TRBD1. The CDR3 is 17 amino acids. After removal of 1 base from V and 4 bases from J, the junction contained 10 bases not matched to a gene. Germline CDR1 is SGHDN and CDR2 is FVKESK. The CDR3 loop reads CASSQVGTGKPFYGYTF. The CDR3 DNA follows: TGTGCCAGCAGCCAAGTGGGGACAGGGAAACCTTTCTATGGCTACACCTTC.